These T cell receptor beta chains were read from a single sample in a study of T cell repertoires in cytomegalovirus infection. TCRdb re-analysed the reads in MiXCR, keeping a single row per CDR3 protein. This repertoire shows approximately 550,000 distinct CDR3 sequences, approximately 17% found once; its top ten account for about 24%. Sequences were obtained from CD8+ T cells from PBMCs. The receptors here all came from a human donor in good health (CMV status not recorded). Some clones in this sample may be carry-over from other donors' samples. The CDR3 runs from the conserved cysteine through the conserved F or W. Each record gives: D gene, J gene, clone size, V gene, CDR3 DNA, CDR3 protein. D genes are given only for firm matches. The size field is filled for only some rows; it gives once, few, many or a size class.

d_call: -
j_call: TRBJ1-1
clone_size: -
v_call: TRBV6-5
cdr3_nt: TGTGCCAGCAGTTACTCGGCGGAAGGTACTGAAGCTTTCTTT
cdr3_aa: CASSYSAEGTEAFF

d_call: TRBD2
j_call: TRBJ2-1
clone_size: many
v_call: TRBV7-9
cdr3_nt: TGTGCCAGCCAGACTAGCGGGTTGTATAATGAGCAGTTCTTC
cdr3_aa: CASQTSGLYNEQFF

d_call: TRBD2
j_call: TRBJ2-5
clone_size: many
v_call: TRBV11-2
cdr3_nt: TGTGCCAGCAGCTCCTCCCTCGGGGGGGGGAAGACCCAGTACTTC
cdr3_aa: CASSSSLGGGKTQYF

d_call: TRBD2
j_call: TRBJ2-3
clone_size: -
v_call: TRBV28
cdr3_nt: TGTGCCAGCAGTTTTAGCGGGAGGGCGGGGGATATGCAGTATTTT
cdr3_aa: CASSFSGRAGDMQYF

d_call: -
j_call: TRBJ1-4
clone_size: few
v_call: TRBV19
cdr3_nt: TGTGCCAGTAGTACGTCCGTGGGGGGCGGTGAAAAACTGTTTTTT
cdr3_aa: CASSTSVGGGEKLFF

d_call: -
j_call: TRBJ2-1
clone_size: few
v_call: TRBV15
cdr3_nt: TGTGCCACCGGGCCTGACAATGAGCAGTTCTTC
cdr3_aa: CATGPDNEQFF

d_call: -
j_call: TRBJ2-7
clone_size: -
v_call: TRBV28
cdr3_nt: TGTGCCAGCAGGACCGGGGCCTACGAGCAGTACTTC
cdr3_aa: CASRTGAYEQYF

d_call: TRBD1
j_call: TRBJ2-2
clone_size: few
v_call: TRBV19
cdr3_nt: TGTGCCAGTAGTATAACGGGACAGGACAACACCGGGGAGCTGTTTTTT
cdr3_aa: CASSITGQDNTGELFF

d_call: -
j_call: TRBJ2-7
clone_size: many
v_call: TRBV12-3/TRBV12-4
cdr3_nt: TGTGCCAGCAGCTCCCGCCGTCTCGAGCAGTACTTC
cdr3_aa: CASSSRRLEQYF

d_call: -
j_call: TRBJ1-2
clone_size: -
v_call: TRBV18
cdr3_nt: TGTGCCAGCTCGCCAAAGACGGGGATCCTTGATGGCTACACCTTC
cdr3_aa: CASSPKTGILDGYTF

d_call: -
j_call: TRBJ2-7
clone_size: many
v_call: TRBV7-8
cdr3_nt: TGTGCCAGCGGGGGAAACTCCTACGAGCAGTACTTC
cdr3_aa: CASGGNSYEQYF

d_call: -
j_call: TRBJ2-1
clone_size: -
v_call: TRBV30
cdr3_nt: TGTGCCTGGAGTGAAGGCGGAGTTTACAATGAGCAGTTCTTC
cdr3_aa: CAWSEGGVYNEQFF

d_call: -
j_call: TRBJ2-1
clone_size: few
v_call: TRBV24-1
cdr3_nt: TGTGCCACCAGTGATTCCGGGACCAACTACAATGAGCAGTTCTTC
cdr3_aa: CATSDSGTNYNEQFF

d_call: TRBD1
j_call: TRBJ2-7
clone_size: many
v_call: TRBV7-9
cdr3_nt: TGTGCCAGCAGCGCCCGGGACAGGGTGGACGAGCAGTACTTC
cdr3_aa: CASSARDRVDEQYF

d_call: TRBD2
j_call: TRBJ2-1
clone_size: -
v_call: TRBV9
cdr3_nt: TGTGCCAGCAGCCCTCGGGAGGCGGGAGGTGGTGAGCAGTTCTTC
cdr3_aa: CASSPREAGGGEQFF

d_call: TRBD2
j_call: TRBJ2-1
clone_size: many
v_call: TRBV7-8
cdr3_nt: TGTGCCAGCAGCACGAATGGGGGTAGCGGGTACAATGAGCAGTTCTTC
cdr3_aa: CASSTNGGSGYNEQFF

d_call: TRBD1
j_call: TRBJ2-2
clone_size: -
v_call: TRBV7-9
cdr3_nt: TGTGCCAGCACGACAGGGATTAACACCGGGGAGCTGTTTTTT
cdr3_aa: CASTTGINTGELFF

d_call: -
j_call: TRBJ1-6
clone_size: many
v_call: TRBV12-3/TRBV12-4
cdr3_nt: TGTGCCAGCAACCGGCTGGGGGCAGCCTATAATTCACCCCTCCACTTT
cdr3_aa: CASNRLGAAYNSPLHF

d_call: -
j_call: TRBJ1-2
clone_size: -
v_call: TRBV29-1
cdr3_nt: TGCAGCGTTGATTGGGGCGTGAGGGGCACTGGCTACACCTTC
cdr3_aa: CSVDWGVRGTGYTF

d_call: -
j_call: TRBJ1-2
clone_size: many
v_call: TRBV10-2
cdr3_nt: TGCGCCAGCAGTTCTATGACCATCAGCTATGGCTACACCTTC
cdr3_aa: CASSSMTISYGYTF

d_call: -
j_call: TRBJ2-7
clone_size: few
v_call: TRBV27
cdr3_nt: TGTGCCAGCGGCTCACAGGGTTGGACCTACGAGCAGTACTTC
cdr3_aa: CASGSQGWTYEQYF

d_call: TRBD2
j_call: TRBJ2-7
clone_size: -
v_call: TRBV15
cdr3_nt: TGTGCCACCAGCAGTCCTCAAACTAGCGGGAGCGTCGACGAGCAGTACTTC
cdr3_aa: CATSSPQTSGSVDEQYF

d_call: -
j_call: TRBJ2-7
clone_size: many
v_call: TRBV7-2
cdr3_nt: TGTGCCAGCAGCTTACGACAGTCCCGCTCCTACGAGCAGTACTTC
cdr3_aa: CASSLRQSRSYEQYF

d_call: -
j_call: TRBJ1-5
clone_size: few
v_call: TRBV10-2
cdr3_nt: TGCGCCAGCAGTGAGGTGGAACATGGCAGATGGAGGCCCCAGCATTTT
cdr3_aa: CASSEVEHGRWRPQHF

d_call: -
j_call: TRBJ1-5
clone_size: -
v_call: TRBV5-1
cdr3_nt: TGCGCCAGCAGGGTAGGGACCAATCAGCCCCAGCATTTT
cdr3_aa: CASRVGTNQPQHF

d_call: -
j_call: TRBJ2-7
clone_size: few
v_call: TRBV27
cdr3_nt: TGTGCCAGCAGCCGGACGACAGAGAATTACGAGCAGTACTTC
cdr3_aa: CASSRTTENYEQYF

d_call: -
j_call: TRBJ1-5
clone_size: few
v_call: TRBV6-1
cdr3_nt: TGTGCCAGCAGTTACGATGGTGGCAATCAGCCCCAGCATTTT
cdr3_aa: CASSYDGGNQPQHF

d_call: -
j_call: TRBJ1-2
clone_size: many
v_call: TRBV18
cdr3_nt: TGTGCCAGCTCACTCAGGGAAACAATCGCCTATGGCTACACCTTC
cdr3_aa: CASSLRETIAYGYTF

d_call: -
j_call: TRBJ2-7
clone_size: many
v_call: TRBV5-6
cdr3_nt: TGTGCCAGCAGCCCTTGGGACTTCAACCGACCCCAGTACTTC
cdr3_aa: CASSPWDFNRPQYF

d_call: TRBD2
j_call: TRBJ2-1
clone_size: -
v_call: TRBV7-4
cdr3_nt: TGTGCCAGCAGCCCGATCGGGACTAGCGGGGCCAGCTCCTACAATGAGCAGTTCTTC
cdr3_aa: CASSPIGTSGASSYNEQFF

d_call: TRBD2
j_call: TRBJ2-5
clone_size: many
v_call: TRBV7-3
cdr3_nt: TGTGCCAGCAGCTTTCAGCGGGGGGGCAGAGAGACCCAGTACTTC
cdr3_aa: CASSFQRGGRETQYF

d_call: -
j_call: TRBJ1-1
clone_size: -
v_call: TRBV19
cdr3_nt: TGTGCCAGTAGATACTCGGGACGGAGTATTTTTGAAGCTTTCTTT
cdr3_aa: CASRYSGRSIFEAFF

d_call: -
j_call: TRBJ2-7
clone_size: many
v_call: TRBV28
cdr3_nt: TGTGCCAGCAGTCCAACGGAAACCTACGAGCAGTACTTC
cdr3_aa: CASSPTETYEQYF

d_call: -
j_call: TRBJ2-2
clone_size: -
v_call: TRBV7-9
cdr3_nt: TGTGCCAGCAGCACGCGACATGTGGGCCTTCACGGCCTACCCGGGGAGCTGTTTTTT
cdr3_aa: CASSTRHVGLHGLPGELFF

d_call: -
j_call: TRBJ1-2
clone_size: -
v_call: TRBV5-1
cdr3_nt: TGCGCCAGCAGCTTTTCGGGGGGGCCGCCGGGCTACACCTTC
cdr3_aa: CASSFSGGPPGYTF

d_call: -
j_call: TRBJ2-7
clone_size: -
v_call: TRBV29-1
cdr3_nt: TGCAGCGCTGGGACCGAGAGCTCCTACGAGCAGTACTTC
cdr3_aa: CSAGTESSYEQYF

d_call: -
j_call: TRBJ2-1
clone_size: -
v_call: TRBV14
cdr3_nt: TGTGCCAGCAGCCAAGCGGGGGGGGACAGGGTATACAATGAGCAGTTCTTC
cdr3_aa: CASSQAGGDRVYNEQFF

d_call: TRBD1
j_call: TRBJ1-1
clone_size: few
v_call: TRBV28
cdr3_nt: TGTGCCAGCAGTTCCTCACAGGGGAAGGAGTCTGAAGCTTTCTTT
cdr3_aa: CASSSSQGKESEAFF

d_call: TRBD1
j_call: TRBJ2-1
clone_size: many
v_call: TRBV19
cdr3_nt: TGTGCCAGTAGTATAGATGGTGCAGGGGGTCACTACAATGAGCAGTTCTTC
cdr3_aa: CASSIDGAGGHYNEQFF

d_call: TRBD1
j_call: TRBJ2-1
clone_size: -
v_call: TRBV7-9
cdr3_nt: TGTGCCAGCAGCTGGAGAGACAGGGGGGTCTACAATGAGCAGTTCTTC
cdr3_aa: CASSWRDRGVYNEQFF

d_call: -
j_call: TRBJ2-4
clone_size: many
v_call: TRBV19
cdr3_nt: TGTGCCAGTCTTCCCCCCACAGAAAACATTCAGTACTTC
cdr3_aa: CASLPPTENIQYF

d_call: -
j_call: TRBJ2-3
clone_size: -
v_call: TRBV4-1
cdr3_nt: TGCGCCAGCAGCCAAGTGGGGGGTGGCACAGATACGCAGTATTTT
cdr3_aa: CASSQVGGGTDTQYF

d_call: TRBD1
j_call: TRBJ1-2
clone_size: many
v_call: TRBV19
cdr3_nt: TGTGCCAGTAGTTTACGGACAGGGGGAGACTATGGCTACACCTTC
cdr3_aa: CASSLRTGGDYGYTF